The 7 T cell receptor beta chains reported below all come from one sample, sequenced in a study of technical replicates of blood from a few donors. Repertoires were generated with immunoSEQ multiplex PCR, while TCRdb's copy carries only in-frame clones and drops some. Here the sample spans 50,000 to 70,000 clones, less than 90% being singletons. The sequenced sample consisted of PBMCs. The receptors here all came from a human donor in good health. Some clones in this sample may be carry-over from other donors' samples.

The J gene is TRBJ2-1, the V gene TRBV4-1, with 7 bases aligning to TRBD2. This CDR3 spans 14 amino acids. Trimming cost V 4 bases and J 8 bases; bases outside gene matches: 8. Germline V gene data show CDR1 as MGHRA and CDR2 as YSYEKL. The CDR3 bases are TGCGCCAGCAGCCCGCCATGGCGGGAGTATGAGCAGTTCTTC. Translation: CASSPPWREYEQFF.

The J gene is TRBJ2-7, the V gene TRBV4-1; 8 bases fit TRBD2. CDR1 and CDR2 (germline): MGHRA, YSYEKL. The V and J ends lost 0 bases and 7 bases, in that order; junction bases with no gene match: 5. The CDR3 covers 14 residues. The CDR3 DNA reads TGCGCCAGCAGCCAAGATATAGCGGGGCTGGAGCAGTACTTC. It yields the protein CASSQDIAGLEQYF.

The CDR3 region has the DNA TGTGCCAGAAGCGGAATGGACAGCTTGAACACTGAAGCTTTCTTT. Translation gives CARSGMDSLNTEAFF. The V gene is TRBV5-3, the J gene TRBJ1-1, with D possibly matching TRBD1 (6 bases). TRBV5-3 belongs to the ORF category, with a function that is uncertain. This CDR3 spans 15 amino acids. The ends were cut back, 4 bases at V and 0 bases at J, with 13 bases in the middle.

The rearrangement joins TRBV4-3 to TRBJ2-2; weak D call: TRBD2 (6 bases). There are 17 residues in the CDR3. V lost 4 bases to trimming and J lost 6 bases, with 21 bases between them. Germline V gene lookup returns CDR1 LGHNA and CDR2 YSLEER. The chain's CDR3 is CASSLGKGLVFAGELFF. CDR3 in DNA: TGCGCCAGCAGCCTGGGAAAGGGACTTGTCTTTGCCGGGGAGCTGTTTTTT.

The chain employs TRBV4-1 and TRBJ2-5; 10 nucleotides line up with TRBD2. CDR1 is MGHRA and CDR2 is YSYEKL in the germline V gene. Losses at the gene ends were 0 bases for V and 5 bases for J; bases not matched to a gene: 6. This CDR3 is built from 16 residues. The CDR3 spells CASSQDFAAGGETQYF. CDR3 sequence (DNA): TGCGCCAGCAGCCAAGATTTCGCAGCGGGGGGGGAGACCCAGTACTTC.

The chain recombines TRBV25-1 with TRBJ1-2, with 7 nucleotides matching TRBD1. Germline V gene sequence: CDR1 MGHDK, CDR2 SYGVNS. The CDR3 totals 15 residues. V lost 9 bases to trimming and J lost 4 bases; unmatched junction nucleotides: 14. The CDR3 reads CASIDGTAYLYGYTF. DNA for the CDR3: TGTGCCAGTATTGACGGGACAGCTTATCTCTATGGCTACACCTTC.

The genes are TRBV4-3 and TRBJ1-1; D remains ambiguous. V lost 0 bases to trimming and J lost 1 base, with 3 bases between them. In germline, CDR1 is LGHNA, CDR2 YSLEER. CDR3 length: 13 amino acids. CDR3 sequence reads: CASSQDKNTEAFF. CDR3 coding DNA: TGCGCCAGCAGCCAAGATAAGAACACTGAAGCTTTCTTT.